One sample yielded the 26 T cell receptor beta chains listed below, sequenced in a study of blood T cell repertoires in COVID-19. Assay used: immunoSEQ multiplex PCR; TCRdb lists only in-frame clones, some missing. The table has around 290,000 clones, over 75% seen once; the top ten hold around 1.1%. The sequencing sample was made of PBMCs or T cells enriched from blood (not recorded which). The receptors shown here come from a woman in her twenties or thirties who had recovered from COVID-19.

CDR3 in amino acids: CASSPAGLADTYNEQFF. The CDR3 bases are TGTGCCAGCTCACCCGCCGGACTAGCGGATACCTACAATGAGCAGTTCTTC. J is TRBJ2-1 and V is TRBV18; TRBD2 agrees at 10 bases. The CDR3 is 17 residues long. CDR1 and CDR2 (germline): KGHSH, LQKENI. J gave up 2 bases and V 3 bases, and 7 bases lay outside the gene matches.

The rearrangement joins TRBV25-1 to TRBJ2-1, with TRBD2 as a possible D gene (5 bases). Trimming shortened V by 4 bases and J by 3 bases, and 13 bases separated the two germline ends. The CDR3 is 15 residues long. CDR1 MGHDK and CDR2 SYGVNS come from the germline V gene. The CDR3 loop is CASSAEAANYNEQFF. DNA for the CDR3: TGTGCCAGCAGTGCGGAGGCGGCTAACTACAATGAGCAGTTCTTC.

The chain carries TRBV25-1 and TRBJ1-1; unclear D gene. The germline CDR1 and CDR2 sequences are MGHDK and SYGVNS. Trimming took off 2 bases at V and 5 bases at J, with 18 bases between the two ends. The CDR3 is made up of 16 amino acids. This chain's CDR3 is CASSEGMVVAGTEAFF. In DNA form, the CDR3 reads TGTGCCAGCAGTGAAGGAATGGTAGTGGCGGGGACTGAAGCTTTCTTT.

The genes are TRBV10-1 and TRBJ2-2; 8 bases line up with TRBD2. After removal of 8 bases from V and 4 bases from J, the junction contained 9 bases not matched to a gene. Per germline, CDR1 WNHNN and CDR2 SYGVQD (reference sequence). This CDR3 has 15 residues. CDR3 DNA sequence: TGCGCCAGCTCCGGGGGCGGGAGGAGCACCGGGGAGCTGTTTTTT. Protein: CASSGGGRSTGELFF.

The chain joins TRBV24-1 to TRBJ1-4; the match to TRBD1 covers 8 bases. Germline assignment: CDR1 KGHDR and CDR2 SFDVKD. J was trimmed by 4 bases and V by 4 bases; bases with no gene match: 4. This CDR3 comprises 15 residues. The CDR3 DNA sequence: TGTGCCACCAGTGAAGGGGACAGGAGTAATGAAAAACTGTTTTTT. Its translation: CATSEGDRSNEKLFF.

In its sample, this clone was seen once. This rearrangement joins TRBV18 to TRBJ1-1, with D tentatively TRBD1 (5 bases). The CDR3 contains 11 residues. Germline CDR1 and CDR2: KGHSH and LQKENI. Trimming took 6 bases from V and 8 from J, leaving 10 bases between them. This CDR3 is CASSPNREAFF. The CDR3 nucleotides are TGTGCCAGCTCTCCAAACAGGGAAGCTTTCTTT.

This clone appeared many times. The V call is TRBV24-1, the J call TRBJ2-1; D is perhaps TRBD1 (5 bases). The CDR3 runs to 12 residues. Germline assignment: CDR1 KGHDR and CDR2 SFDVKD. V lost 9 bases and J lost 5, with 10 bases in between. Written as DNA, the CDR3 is TGTGCCACCGTAGACAGAAACAATGAGCAGTTCTTC. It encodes CATVDRNNEQFF.

The CDR3 spells CASTGGAVYNEQFF. The CDR3 DNA sequence: TGTGCCAGCACTGGGGGGGCGGTATACAATGAGCAGTTCTTC. The chain employs TRBV6-5 and TRBJ2-1, with a possible D match to TRBD2 (7 bases). The ends were cut back, 7 bases at V and 4 bases at J, with 14 bases in the middle. CDR3 length: 14 residues. Germline V CDR1 and CDR2: MNHEY, SVGAGI.

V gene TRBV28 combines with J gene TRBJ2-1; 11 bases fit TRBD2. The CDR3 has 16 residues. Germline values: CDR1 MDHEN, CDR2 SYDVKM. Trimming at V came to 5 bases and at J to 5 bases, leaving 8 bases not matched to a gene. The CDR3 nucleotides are TGTGCCAGCAGTCCCCTAGCGGGAGGAAGTAACAATGAGCAGTTCTTC. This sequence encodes CASSPLAGGSNNEQFF.

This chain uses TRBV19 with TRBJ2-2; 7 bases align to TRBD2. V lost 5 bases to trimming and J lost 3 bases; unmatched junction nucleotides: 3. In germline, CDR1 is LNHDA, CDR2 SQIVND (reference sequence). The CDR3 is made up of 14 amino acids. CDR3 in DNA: TGTGCCAGTAGTGGACTAGAGCACACCGGGGAGCTGTTTTTT. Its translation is CASSGLEHTGELFF.

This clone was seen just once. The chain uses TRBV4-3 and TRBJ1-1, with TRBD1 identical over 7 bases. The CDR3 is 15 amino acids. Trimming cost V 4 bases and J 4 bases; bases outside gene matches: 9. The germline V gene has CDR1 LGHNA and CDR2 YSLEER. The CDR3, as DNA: TGCGCCAGCAGCCCATCTTACAGGGGATCCACTGAAGCTTTCTTT. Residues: CASSPSYRGSTEAFF.

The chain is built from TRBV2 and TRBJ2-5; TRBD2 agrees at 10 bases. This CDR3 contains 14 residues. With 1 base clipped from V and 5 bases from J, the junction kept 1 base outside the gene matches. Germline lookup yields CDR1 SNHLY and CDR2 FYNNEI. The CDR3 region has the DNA TGTGCCAGCAGTGAAGTACTAGCGGGGGAGACCCAGTACTTC. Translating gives CASSEVLAGETQYF.

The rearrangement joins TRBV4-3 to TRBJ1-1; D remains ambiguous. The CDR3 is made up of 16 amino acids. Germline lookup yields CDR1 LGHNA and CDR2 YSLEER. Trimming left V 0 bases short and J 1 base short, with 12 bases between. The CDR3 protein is CASSQDLGGQNTEAFF. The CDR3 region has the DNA TGCGCCAGCAGCCAAGACCTCGGCGGGCAGAACACTGAAGCTTTCTTT.

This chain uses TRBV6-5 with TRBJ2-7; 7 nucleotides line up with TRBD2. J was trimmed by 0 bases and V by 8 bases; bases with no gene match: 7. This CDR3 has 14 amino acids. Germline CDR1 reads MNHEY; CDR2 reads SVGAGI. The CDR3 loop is CASDPGGSSYEQYF. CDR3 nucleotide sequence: TGTGCCAGCGATCCGGGCGGGAGCTCCTACGAGCAGTACTTC.

This chain's CDR3 is CATSRDSSLTGRNTIYF. In DNA, the CDR3 is TGTGCCACCAGCAGAGACTCGTCGTTAACAGGGCGGAACACCATATATTTT. The chain is built from TRBV15 and TRBJ1-3; TRBD1 might be the D (6 bases). There are 17 residues in the CDR3. In germline, CDR1 is LNHNV, CDR2 YYDKDF (reference sequence). With 0 bases removed from V and 7 bases from J, the gap between germline ends came to 19 bases.

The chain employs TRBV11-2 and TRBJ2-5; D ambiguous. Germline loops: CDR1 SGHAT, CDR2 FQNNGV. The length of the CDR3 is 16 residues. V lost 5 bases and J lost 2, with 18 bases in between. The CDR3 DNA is TGTGCCAGCAGCCCTAGACTGAGTTCGACTCAAGAGACCCAGTACTTC. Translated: CASSPRLSSTQETQYF.

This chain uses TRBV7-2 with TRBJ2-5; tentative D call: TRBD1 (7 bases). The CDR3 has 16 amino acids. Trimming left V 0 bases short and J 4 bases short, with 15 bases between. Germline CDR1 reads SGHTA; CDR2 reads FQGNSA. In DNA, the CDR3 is TGTGCCAGCAGCTTAGCGGGGGCAGGGGGGTCAGAGACCCAGTACTTC. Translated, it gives CASSLAGAGGSETQYF.

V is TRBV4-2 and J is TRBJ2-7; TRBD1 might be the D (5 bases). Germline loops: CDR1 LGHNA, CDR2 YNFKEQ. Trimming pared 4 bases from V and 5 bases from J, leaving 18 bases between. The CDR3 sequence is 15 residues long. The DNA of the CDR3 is TGTGCCAGCAGCCCCAGGGCAGGGATTAAGGACGAGCAGTACTTC. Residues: CASSPRAGIKDEQYF.

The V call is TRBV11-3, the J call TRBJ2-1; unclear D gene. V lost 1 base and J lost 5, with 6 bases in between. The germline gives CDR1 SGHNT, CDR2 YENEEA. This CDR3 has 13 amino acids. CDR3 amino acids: CASSLVRNNEQFF. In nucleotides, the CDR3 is TGTGCCAGCAGCTTAGTGCGCAACAATGAGCAGTTCTTC.

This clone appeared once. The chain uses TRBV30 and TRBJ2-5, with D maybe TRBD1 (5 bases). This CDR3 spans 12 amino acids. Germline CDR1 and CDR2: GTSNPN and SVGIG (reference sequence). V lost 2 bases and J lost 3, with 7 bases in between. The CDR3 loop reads CAWSSGKETQYF. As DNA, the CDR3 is TGTGCCTGGAGTTCAGGGAAAGAGACCCAGTACTTC.

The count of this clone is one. CDR3 sequence reads: CASSPGQGGEKLFF. CDR3 bases: TGTGCCAGCTCACCCGGACAGGGGGGAGAAAAACTGTTTTTT. This chain links TRBV18 with TRBJ1-4; 10 bases line up with TRBD1. Germline CDR1 KGHSH, CDR2 LQKENI. CDR3 length: 14 amino acids. V lost 3 bases and J lost 8; bases outside the gene matches: 3.

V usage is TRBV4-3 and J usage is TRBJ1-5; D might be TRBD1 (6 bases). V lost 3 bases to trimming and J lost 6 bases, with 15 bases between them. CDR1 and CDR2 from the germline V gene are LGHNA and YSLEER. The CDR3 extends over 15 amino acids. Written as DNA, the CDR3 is TGCGCCAGCAGCCAGGGCCGGGGGGCAGGTCAGCCCCAGCATTTT. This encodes CASSQGRGAGQPQHF.

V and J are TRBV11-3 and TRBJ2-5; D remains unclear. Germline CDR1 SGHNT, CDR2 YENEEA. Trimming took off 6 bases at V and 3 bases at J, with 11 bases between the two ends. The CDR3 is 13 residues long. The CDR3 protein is CASSASPKETQYF. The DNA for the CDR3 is TGTGCCAGCAGTGCTTCTCCTAAAGAGACCCAGTACTTC.

The CDR3 here is CASSVGLGSYNEQFF. The CDR3 nucleotides are TGTGCCAGCAGCGTCGGACTGGGCTCCTACAATGAGCAGTTCTTC. This chain joins TRBV5-6 and TRBJ2-1; TRBD2 is a possible D gene (5 bases). V was pared by 4 bases and J by 0 bases, with 11 bases between. CDR3 length: 15 amino acids. Germline V gene sequence: CDR1 SGHDT, CDR2 YYEEEE. Supplemented by reference TRBV5-6 and TRBJ2-1, the full variable domain reads DAGVTQSPTHLIKTRGQQVTLRCSPKSGHDTVSWYQQALGQGPQFIFQYYEEEERQRGNFPDRFSGHQFPNYSSELNVNALLLGDSALYLCASSVGLGSYNEQFFGPGTRLTVL.

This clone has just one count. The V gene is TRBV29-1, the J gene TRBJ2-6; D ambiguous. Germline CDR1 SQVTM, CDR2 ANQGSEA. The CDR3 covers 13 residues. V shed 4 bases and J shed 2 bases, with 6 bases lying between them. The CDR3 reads CSVGTAGANVLTF. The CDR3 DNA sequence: TGCAGCGTTGGAACAGCTGGGGCCAACGTCCTGACTTTC.

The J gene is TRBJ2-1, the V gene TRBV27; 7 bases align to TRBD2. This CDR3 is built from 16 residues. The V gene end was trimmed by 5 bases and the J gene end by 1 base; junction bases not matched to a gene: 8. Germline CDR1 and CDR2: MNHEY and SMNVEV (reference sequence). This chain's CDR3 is CASSKVAGRSYNEQFF. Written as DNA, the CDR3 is TGTGCCAGCAGTAAGGTAGCGGGTAGGTCCTACAATGAGCAGTTCTTC.